This paragraph reports one T cell receptor beta chain. What it binds is unknown. Unique molecular identifiers were used to barcode this TCRbeta library. Each CDR3 protein gets one entry after TCRdb re-called the PCR reads with MiXCR. The table lists about 460,000 distinct CDR3 sequences, 10% to 12% of them singletons, with 11% to 15% in the top ten. Trimming stripped 0 bases from V and 4 bases from J, with 10 bases between. Germline V gives CDR1 SGHVS, CDR2 FQNEAQ. CDR3 length: 15 residues. The data were obtained in a study of T-cell reconstitution after alpha-beta-depleted transplantation in children. Findings and limits, study-wide: Reports say that about two months after transplant, the alpha-beta T cells came out of several hundred graft clones that had expanded.

The gene calls are TRBV7-8 and TRBJ2-1; possible D gene TRBD2, 6 bases. Sequences were derived from PBMCs, mostly from graft donor cells, sampled 180 days after TCRalphabeta/CD19-depleted stem cell transplant. This TCR derives from a female patient aged 2 to 10 who had a stem cell transplant for aplastic anemia, so the T cells may come from the graft donor. CDR3 sequence: CASSLAEEGYNEQFF. CDR3 sequence (DNA): TGTGCCAGCAGCTTAGCGGAGGAGGGGTACAATGAGCAGTTCTTC. Together with reference TRBV7-8 and TRBJ2-1, the CDR3 gives the full variable domain: GAGVSQSPRYKVAKRGQDVALRCDPISGHVSLFWYQQALGQGPEFLTYFQNEAQLDKSGLPSDRFFAERPEGSVSTLKIQRTQQEDSAVYLCASSLAEEGYNEQFFGPGTRLTVL.